A single sample gave rise to the 26 T cell receptor beta chains below, sequenced in a study of T cell responses to AZD1222 COVID-19 vaccine. The assay was immunoSEQ multiplex PCR, and TCRdb's table has in-frame clones only and misses some. The sample contains 90,000 to 110,000 clones, approximately 87% of which appear only once. Sample: peripheral blood, taken on day 0 of AZD1222 vaccination. The receptor set was obtained from an adult in good health.

This clone turned up a few times. The chain carries TRBV19 and TRBJ1-1; 10 bases are shared with TRBD1. The CDR3 is made up of 17 amino acids. Germline trimming cut 4 bases from V and 5 bases from J; bases unmatched to any gene: 13. CDR1 and CDR2 (germline): LNHDA, SQIVND (reference sequence). CDR3 bases: TGTGCCAGTAGTACTTACCAGCTCCGGGACAGGGGAACTGAAGCTTTCTTT. It codes for CASSTYQLRDRGTEAFF.

This clone was observed once. This chain links TRBV6-5 with TRBJ1-2; no clear D. Germline V gene lookup returns CDR1 MNHEY and CDR2 SVGAGI. This CDR3 spans 14 amino acids. Trimming shortened V by 7 bases and J by 1 base, and 13 bases separated the two germline ends. The CDR3 is CASKLYPGNYGYTF. DNA for the CDR3: TGTGCCAGCAAACTCTACCCCGGTAACTATGGCTACACCTTC.

V is TRBV28 and J is TRBJ1-1, with D perhaps matching TRBD1 (6 bases). The CDR3 covers 15 residues. Deletions cut 4 bases from V and 2 bases from J, with 14 bases between. CDR1 is MDHEN, CDR2 SYDVKM, per germline. This CDR3 reads CASSSPGQRNTEAFF. The CDR3, as DNA: TGTGCCAGCAGTTCTCCGGGACAAAGAAACACTGAAGCTTTCTTT.

The rearrangement joins TRBV7-2 to TRBJ1-2; D unresolved. CDR1 SGHTA and CDR2 FQGNSA come from the germline V gene. The CDR3 is made up of 12 amino acids. V was trimmed by 0 bases and J by 8 bases, leaving 7 bases between them. The DNA for the CDR3 is TGTGCCAGCAGCTTAGCGGGATTAGGCTACACCTTC. Translation: CASSLAGLGYTF.

On this clone: Relative to the germline gene, one junction end is altered; a read error may explain this. The CDR3 spells CASSLRDRDAANGKLFF. In DNA form, the CDR3 reads TGTGCCAGCAGCTTGAGGGACAGGGATGCCGCTAATGGAAAACTGTTTTTT. The chain links TRBV5-8 to TRBJ1-4; 9 nucleotides align to TRBD1. The length of the CDR3 is 17 residues. Per germline, CDR1 SGHTS and CDR2 YDEGEE.

The gene calls are TRBV20-1 and TRBJ1-1; D uncertain. The length of the CDR3 is 10 residues. With 2 bases removed from V and 5 bases from J, the gap between germline ends came to 3 bases. Germline V CDR1 and CDR2: DFQATT, SNEGSKA (reference sequence). The CDR3 is CSARSTEAFF. In DNA, the CDR3 is TGCAGTGCTAGAAGTACTGAAGCTTTCTTT.

CDR3 sequence (DNA): TGTGCCAGTAGTACCCTTGGACTAGAGAGAAGCCCCACAGATACGCAGTATTTT. Residues: CASSTLGLERSPTDTQYF. The chain joins TRBV19 to TRBJ2-3, with 7 bases lining up with TRBD2. Germline V gene sequence: CDR1 LNHDA, CDR2 SQIVND (reference sequence). CDR3 length: 18 residues. The J segment lost 2 bases and the V segment lost 4 bases, leaving 15 bases of the junction unmatched.

V gene TRBV11-2 combines with J gene TRBJ2-7; tentatively, D is TRBD1 (6 bases). V lost 1 base to trimming and J lost 0 bases, with 10 bases between them. The CDR3 length is 15 residues. Per the germline V gene, CDR1 is SGHAT and CDR2 is FQNNGV. CDR3 sequence: CASSLGQDSSYEQYF. The CDR3 DNA reads TGTGCCAGCAGCTTAGGACAGGACTCCTCCTACGAGCAGTACTTC.

DNA for the CDR3: TGCGCCAGCAGCTTGTGGGATCAAGAGACCCAGTACTTC. This sequence encodes CASSLWDQETQYF. The chain uses TRBV5-1 and TRBJ2-5; D is ambiguous. CDR1 and CDR2 from the germline V gene are SGHRS and YFSETQ. The CDR3 has 13 amino acids. V shed 1 base and J shed 2 bases, with 6 bases lying between them.

V gene TRBV28 combines with J gene TRBJ1-3; perhaps TRBD1 as D (6 bases). V was trimmed by 2 bases and J by 0 bases, leaving 8 bases between them. The CDR3 covers 15 residues. Germline-derived CDR1 and CDR2 are MDHEN and SYDVKM. The DNA of the CDR3 is TGTGCCAGCAGTTTAGCAGGGGACTCTGGAAACACCATATATTTT. Translating it yields CASSLAGDSGNTIYF.

The V call is TRBV19, the J call TRBJ1-4; D gene unclear. Trimming took off 3 bases at V and 5 bases at J, with 16 bases between the two ends. CDR1 and CDR2 from the germline V gene are LNHDA and SQIVND (reference sequence). The CDR3 length is 16 residues. DNA for the CDR3: TGTGCCAGTAGTATTTTGGTCTCAGCTGCGAATGAAAAACTGTTTTTT. Translated, it gives CASSILVSAANEKLFF.

The rearrangement uses TRBV11-1 and TRBJ2-7; 10 bases map to TRBD1. The CDR3 loop spans 15 amino acids. Per the germline V gene, CDR1 is SGHAT and CDR2 is FQDESV (reference sequence). Unmatched junction bases numbered 4, after V lost 2 bases and J lost 3 bases. The CDR3 loop is CASSLIGTGDYEQYF. In nucleotides, the CDR3 is TGTGCCAGCAGCTTAATCGGGACAGGGGACTACGAGCAGTACTTC.

J is TRBJ1-5 and V is TRBV23-1, with D uncertain. TRBV23-1 is known as an ORF, though its function is uncertain. The CDR3 sequence is 13 residues long. The germline V and J ends were trimmed by 0 bases and 7 bases, with 7 bases remaining between them. The CDR3 nucleotides read TGCGCCAGCAGTCAATCCTCAGGCCAGCCCCAGCATTTT. As protein: CASSQSSGQPQHF.

The chain employs TRBV5-1 and TRBJ2-2; D not resolved. The germline V gene has CDR1 SGHRS and CDR2 YFSETQ. Between the trimmed V and J ends, which lost 0 bases and 6 bases, there was a span of 12 bases. The CDR3 has 15 amino acids. As DNA, the CDR3 is TGCGCCAGCAGCTTGGCCGAAGGGAATCCCGGGGAGCTGTTTTTT. Protein sequence: CASSLAEGNPGELFF.

V and J are TRBV11-2 and TRBJ2-1; D may be TRBD2 (6 bases). The CDR3 contains 14 residues. The germline V gene has CDR1 SGHAT and CDR2 FQNNGV. Trimming stripped 1 base from V and 9 bases from J, with 13 bases between. The CDR3 region is CASSLGSGGVEQFF. The CDR3 bases are TGTGCCAGCAGCTTAGGGTCGGGCGGGGTTGAGCAGTTCTTC.

This chain connects TRBV24-1 to TRBJ2-3; D not certain. V gave up 2 bases and J gave up 3 bases, with 2 bases separating them. Germline V lookup: CDR1 KGHDR, CDR2 SFDVKD. CDR3 length: 12 residues. The CDR3 sequence: CATSDSTDTQYF. In nucleotides, the CDR3 is TGTGCCACCAGTGATTCGACAGATACGCAGTATTTT.

CDR3 coding DNA: TGTGCCAGCAGTTTGCAGGTTCAATCACCCCTCCACTTT. Protein: CASSLQVQSPLHF. This chain connects TRBV12-3 or TRBV12-4 to TRBJ1-6; D is unresolved. V was pared by 3 bases and J by 10 bases, with 10 bases between. The length of the CDR3 is 13 residues.

J is TRBJ2-7 and V is TRBV7-9, with TRBD1 as a possible D gene (6 bases). The germline V and J ends were trimmed by 4 bases and 2 bases, with 12 bases remaining between them. Germline-derived CDR1 and CDR2 are SEHNR and FQNEAQ (reference sequence). This CDR3 comprises 14 residues. The CDR3 DNA sequence: TGTGCCAGCAGCTCAGAGGACAGTCCCTACGAGCAGTACTTC. This translates into CASSSEDSPYEQYF.

The rearrangement joins TRBV5-5 to TRBJ1-2; D remains ambiguous. CDR3 length equals 16 residues. In germline, CDR1 is SGHKS, CDR2 YYEKEE (reference sequence). The ends were cut back, 4 bases at V and 4 bases at J, with 20 bases in the middle. The CDR3 bases are TGTGCCAGCAGCCCTGCATTATCGGCAGGACTCTATGGCTACACCTTC. Encoded protein: CASSPALSAGLYGYTF. Full variable domain (remainder filled in from reference TRBV5-5 and TRBJ1-2): DAGVTQSPTHLIKTRGQQVTLRCSPISGHKSVSWYQQVLGQGPQFIFQYYEKEERGRGNFPDRFSARQFPNYSSELNVNALLLGDSALYLCASSPALSAGLYGYTFGSGTRLTVV.

The genes are TRBV2 and TRBJ1-2; possibly TRBD1 for D (6 bases). V was trimmed by 7 bases and J by 2 bases, leaving 11 bases between them. Germline values: CDR1 SNHLY, CDR2 FYNNEI. This CDR3 region has 13 residues. CDR3 bases: TGTGCCAGCACTAGGGACACCAACTATGGCTACACCTTC. This encodes CASTRDTNYGYTF.

The gene calls are TRBV7-2 and TRBJ2-3; tentative D call: TRBD2 (6 bases). Germline values: CDR1 SGHTA, CDR2 FQGNSA. The germline V and J ends were trimmed by 3 bases and 7 bases, with 17 bases remaining between them. The CDR3 loop spans 15 amino acids. DNA of the CDR3: TGTGCCAGCAGCTTGATTAGCGGCGGGGCGAATACGCAGTATTTT. Its protein product is CASSLISGGANTQYF.

V is TRBV6-5 and J is TRBJ1-2; TRBD1 aligns across 7 bases. CDR1 is MNHEY, CDR2 SVGAGI, per germline. V trimming: 9 bases; J trimming: 4 bases; junction bases outside the gene matches: 11. The CDR3 sequence is 14 residues long. DNA of the CDR3: TGTGCCAGTCGAGGACGACAGGGAGCCTATGGCTACACCTTC. This gives the protein CASRGRQGAYGYTF.

The chain combines TRBV4-3 with TRBJ1-2, with 8 nucleotides matching TRBD1. Germline assignment: CDR1 LGHNA and CDR2 YSLEER. Trimming at V came to 4 bases and at J to 5 bases, leaving 9 bases not matched to a gene. The CDR3 has 15 residues. CDR3 DNA sequence: TGCGCCAGCAGCCCCCAGACAGGGGCGGGTTATGGCTACACCTTC. It is translated as CASSPQTGAGYGYTF.

Comments on this clone: At the DNA level, this CDR3 is encoded by other sequences in the same sample as well. The chain is built from TRBV11-3 and TRBJ2-3; 8 positions match TRBD2. J was trimmed by 4 bases and V by 5 bases; bases with no gene match: 8. The CDR3 spans 15 residues. The germline V gene has CDR1 SGHNT and CDR2 YENEEA. The CDR3: CASSPRGGVADTQYF. The CDR3 region has the DNA TGTGCCAGCAGCCCTCGGGGGGGGGTTGCAGATACGCAGTATTTT.

J is TRBJ2-5 and V is TRBV28; perhaps TRBD2 as D (6 bases). The V gene lost 4 bases and the J gene lost 3 bases, with 15 bases spanning the gap. The CDR3 sequence is 15 residues long. Per germline, CDR1 MDHEN and CDR2 SYDVKM. The CDR3: CASSYPLSGKETQYF. The CDR3, as DNA: TGTGCCAGCAGTTACCCGCTTAGCGGCAAAGAGACCCAGTACTTC.

CDR3 protein: CASSFGRLTNEAFF. DNA of the CDR3: TGTGCCAGCAGCTTCGGACGCCTAACTAATGAAGCTTTCTTT. The V call is TRBV5-5, the J call TRBJ1-1; D call uncertain. V shed 2 bases and J shed 7 bases, with 15 bases lying between them. Germline lookup yields CDR1 SGHKS and CDR2 YYEKEE (reference sequence). This CDR3 has 14 residues.